Given below is one T cell receptor (beta chain) in context. Time point defined: newly diagnosed GD, antithyroid drugs for less than 3 months. With RNA extracted from PBMCs as input, the TCR library was made. This sample is drawn from a study of regulatory T cells in long-lasting Graves disease. The junction had 8 bases not matched to a gene; V was cut back by 4 bases and J by 0 bases. Germline-derived CDR1 and CDR2 are SGHRS and YFSETQ. The CDR3 has 17 amino acids. The TCR beta library used iRepertoire HTBI primers with Arm-PCR amplification of CDR3. TCRdb used MiXCR to reprocess the multiplex PCR reads, holding one entry per CDR3 protein. The data show 400,000 to 500,000 distinct CDR3 sequences, 15% seen once. These sequences were also reported in another study, on T cells in Graves' hyperthyroidism and ophthalmopathy. This second study says: A set of HTBI primers served as the primers for a first-round RT-PCR of the TCR CDR3.

The V and J genes are TRBV5-1 and TRBJ1-3, with TRBD1 matching 9 bases. The source of this sequence is a woman between 40 and 55 years old with Graves disease. This specimen was peripheral blood mononuclear cells (PBMCs), taken at new diagnosis, from a patient treated with antithyroid drugs. The CDR3 nucleotides read TGCGCCAGCAGCCCACAGGGGGCTCCCCTCTCTGGAAACACCATATATTTT. Its protein is CASSPQGAPLSGNTIYF.